The 14 T cell receptor beta chains below were found in one sample sequenced in a study of technical replicates of blood from a few donors. Data came from immunoSEQ multiplex PCR; TCRdb stores just in-frame clones and leaves some out. The sample holds about 94,000 clones, 90% to 96% seen once. The source material was T cells isolated from PBMCs. All receptors derive from a human donor in good health.

This chain links TRBV30 with TRBJ2-2, with unresolved D. The CDR3 loop spans 12 amino acids. Germline V gene sequence: CDR1 GTSNPN, CDR2 SVGIG (reference sequence). The ends were cut back, 2 bases at V and 13 bases at J, with 14 bases in the middle. CDR3 nucleotides: TGTGCCTGGAGTCTCCCAGTGTTTGGGCTGTTTTTT. Translating gives CAWSLPVFGLFF.

This clone was counted a few times. The rearrangement links TRBV6-1 to TRBJ1-4; D may be TRBD1 (5 bases). The CDR3 spans 16 residues. Germline CDR1 reads MNHNS; CDR2 reads SASEGT. The germline V and J ends were trimmed by 0 bases and 4 bases, with 12 bases remaining between them. The CDR3 DNA follows: TGTGCCAGCAGTGAAGCGGTGGGGAGGGGTAATGAAAAACTGTTTTTT. Translating gives CASSEAVGRGNEKLFF.

The gene calls are TRBV27 and TRBJ2-7, with D possibly matching TRBD2 (5 bases). The CDR3 covers 13 residues. The germline V gene has CDR1 MNHEY and CDR2 SMNVEV (reference sequence). The V and J ends lost 2 bases and 6 bases respectively, with 11 bases between them. The DNA of the CDR3 is TGTGCCAGCAGTTTAAGGGCGAGGGCCGAGCAGTACTTC. This sequence encodes CASSLRARAEQYF.

This chain joins TRBV6-6 and TRBJ2-5; TRBD2 is a possible D gene (6 bases). The CDR3 extends over 15 amino acids. The V and J ends lost 2 bases and 2 bases respectively, with 12 bases between them. From germline, CDR1 is MNHNY and CDR2 SVGAGI (reference sequence). The CDR3 DNA is TGTGCCAGCAGTTACGTCACAGCGGGTCAAGAGACCCAGTACTTC. Protein sequence: CASSYVTAGQETQYF.

Here the CDR3 reads CASSERQDEAFF. The CDR3 DNA reads as TGCGCCAGCAGTGAGAGACAGGATGAAGCTTTCTTT. The chain carries TRBV10-2 and TRBJ1-1; weak D call: TRBD1 (6 bases). V was cut by 2 bases and J by 7 bases, with 8 bases left in between. Germline V gives CDR1 WSHSY, CDR2 SAAADI. This CDR3 contains 12 residues.

The chain is built from TRBV19 and TRBJ2-1; tentative D call: TRBD2 (5 bases). Germline V CDR1 and CDR2: LNHDA, SQIVND (reference sequence). The V end was cut by 3 bases, the J end by 4 bases, with 7 bases between. CDR3 size: 13 residues. The CDR3 nucleotides read TGTGCCAGTAGTATCCGGGGTTACAATGAGCAGTTCTTC. Translated, it gives CASSIRGYNEQFF.

The chain carries TRBV7-6 and TRBJ2-7; a weak D match, TRBD1 (6 bases). V was pared by 5 bases and J by 0 bases, with 14 bases between. Germline V lookup: CDR1 SGHVS, CDR2 FNYEAQ. The CDR3 covers 15 residues. The chain's CDR3 is CASSAHGDISYEQYF. For the CDR3, the DNA is TGTGCCAGCAGCGCACATGGGGACATCTCCTACGAGCAGTACTTC.

This clone appeared once. This CDR3 reads CASSLGGTLNTEAFF. CDR3 bases: TGTGCCAGCAGCTTAGGTGGCACCTTGAACACTGAAGCTTTCTTT. V is TRBV7-8 and J is TRBJ1-1; D gene unclear. The CDR3 extends over 15 amino acids. Between the trimmed V and J ends, which lost 1 base and 0 bases, there was a span of 9 bases. CDR1 and CDR2 from the germline V gene are SGHVS and FQNEAQ.

The genes are TRBV5-6 and TRBJ2-7; a possible D gene is TRBD1 (5 bases). V was pared by 5 bases and J by 2 bases, with 17 bases between. The CDR3 contains 15 residues. Germline CDR1 reads SGHDT; CDR2 reads YYEEEE. The CDR3 DNA reads as TGTGCCAGCAGTCAAGGGGCCTACACAACCTACGAGCAGTACTTC. This encodes CASSQGAYTTYEQYF. Full variable domain (remainder filled in from reference TRBV5-6 and TRBJ2-7): DAGVTQSPTHLIKTRGQQVTLRCSPKSGHDTVSWYQQALGQGPQFIFQYYEEEERQRGNFPDRFSGHQFPNYSSELNVNALLLGDSALYLCASSQGAYTTYEQYFGPGTRLTVT.

The DNA for the CDR3 is TGTGCCAGCAGTCCTTACCCACTAGCGGGAGGCACCGGGGAGCTGTTTTTT. Its translation is CASSPYPLAGGTGELFF. The rearrangement joins TRBV6-4 to TRBJ2-2; 12 bases are shared with TRBD2. Germline trimming cut 5 bases from V and 4 bases from J; bases unmatched to any gene: 8. Germline CDR1 is MRHNA and CDR2 is SNTAGT. This CDR3 contains 17 residues.

V gene TRBV5-4 combines with J gene TRBJ1-2; a weak D match, TRBD1 (6 bases). Germline V gene sequence: CDR1 SGHNT, CDR2 YYREEE (reference sequence). The V gene lost 2 bases and the J gene lost 7 bases, with 9 bases spanning the gap. This CDR3 is 12 amino acids long. CDR3 sequence reads: CASSLQGPGYTF. The CDR3 bases are TGTGCCAGCAGCTTACAGGGACCTGGCTACACCTTC. The variable domain in full, completed from reference TRBV5-4 and TRBJ1-2, reads ETGVTQSPTHLIKTRGQQVTLRCSSQSGHNTVSWYQQALGQGPQFIFQYYREEENGRGNFPPRFSGLQFPNYSSELNVNALELDDSALYLCASSLQGPGYTFGSGTRLTVV.

This chain connects TRBV7-3 to TRBJ1-4; D call uncertain. With 0 bases removed from V and 7 bases from J, the gap between germline ends came to 6 bases. This CDR3 contains 13 residues. The germline gives CDR1 SGHTA, CDR2 FQGTGA. The CDR3 is CASSLTTGEKLFF. CDR3 sequence (DNA): TGTGCCAGCAGCTTAACGACGGGTGAAAAACTGTTTTTT.

This sequence joins TRBV10-3 and TRBJ2-5; possibly TRBD1 for D (6 bases). The CDR3 is 12 residues long. Germline V gives CDR1 ENHRY, CDR2 SYGVKD. The V gene lost 8 bases and the J gene lost 5 bases, with 12 bases spanning the gap. The CDR3: CAIAGVLETQYF. CDR3 sequence (DNA): TGTGCCATCGCAGGGGTGTTGGAGACCCAGTACTTC.

The genes are TRBV7-3 and TRBJ1-2, with D possibly being TRBD1 (6 bases). The germline V gene has CDR1 SGHTA and CDR2 FQGTGA. The length of the CDR3 is 17 residues. Deletions cut 2 bases from V and 3 bases from J, with 19 bases between. CDR3 coding DNA: TGTGCCAGCAGCTTAGTTATTAGGGGACAAAGTGACTATGGCTACACCTTC. It specifies CASSLVIRGQSDYGYTF.